Listed below are T cell receptor beta chains from one sample, sequenced in a study of T cells in Graves' hyperthyroidism and ophthalmopathy. MiXCR was run by TCRdb on the multiplex PCR reads, yielding one entry per CDR3 protein. The sample has about 380,000 distinct CDR3 sequences, about 13% seen once. The sequenced sample consisted of blood. The source is a young man with Graves' hyperthyroidism that later progressed to Graves' ophthalmopathy. The CDR3 runs from the conserved cysteine through the conserved F or W. D genes are given only for firm matches. Clone size is not always given. Where it is, it says once, few, many or a class for expanded clones.

TRBV7-9	TRBD2	few	TRBJ2-5	TGTGCCAGCAGCTTAGCAGCGGGGGGGCCCCAAGAGACCCAGTACTTC	CASSLAAGGPQETQYF
TRBV9	TRBD2	few	TRBJ2-1	TGTGCCAGCAGCGTAGGAGAGCGGGGTTCCTACAATGAGCAGTTCTTC	CASSVGERGSYNEQFF
TRBV7-2	.	.	TRBJ1-3	TGTGCCAGCAGCCAAGATCCCCTTCGGCGGGGGGTAAGATATTTT	CASSQDPLRRGVRYF
TRBV2	.	many	TRBJ2-5	TGTGCCAGCAGTGGGACAGCTAAAGAGACCCAGTACTTC	CASSGTAKETQYF
TRBV6-6	.	.	TRBJ2-1	TGTGCCAGCAGTTACACCAGGGCCTACAATGAGCAGTTCTTC	CASSYTRAYNEQFF
TRBV7-9	.	few	TRBJ2-1	TGTGCCAGCAGCCCAGGGGCTAGTCTCCATGAGCAGTTCTTC	CASSPGASLHEQFF
TRBV11-2	.	many	TRBJ2-1	TGTGCCAGCAGCTTAGTTCGCGGACGAGGCAATGAGCAGTTCTTC	CASSLVRGRGNEQFF
TRBV12-3/TRBV12-4	TRBD1	.	TRBJ2-3	TGTGCCAGCAGTTTAGCCGGGACAGGGGGCTCAGATACGCAGTATTTT	CASSLAGTGGSDTQYF
TRBV12-3/TRBV12-4	.	many	TRBJ1-5	TGTGCCAGCAGTTTATCTGCGGACCCCGGGCAGCCCCAGCATTTT	CASSLSADPGQPQHF
TRBV6-4	.	few	TRBJ1-2	TGTGCCAGCAGTGAGAGTGGGGATCTGGGCTATGGCTACACCTTC	CASSESGDLGYGYTF
TRBV12-3/TRBV12-4	TRBD1	once	TRBJ2-5	TGTGCCAGCAGGGTCGGGACAGCACAAGAGACCCAGTACTTC	CASRVGTAQETQYF
TRBV12-3/TRBV12-4	TRBD1	many	TRBJ1-5	TGTGCCAGCAGTTGGGGGGGTGGACAGGCCAATCAGCCCCAGCATTTT	CASSWGGGQANQPQHF
TRBV7-9	.	many	TRBJ1-2	TGTGCCGGCAGCTTGACGACTAACTATGGCTACACCTTC	CAGSLTTNYGYTF
TRBV24-1	.	many	TRBJ2-1	TGTGCCACCTCCCGAAGGTGGGCCCACAATGAGCAGTTCTTC	CATSRRWAHNEQFF
TRBV4-1	.	.	TRBJ2-1	TGCGCCAGCAGCCAAGTTAGGGGGGTCTCCTACAATGAGCAGTTCTTC	CASSQVRGVSYNEQFF
TRBV11-2	TRBD2	many	TRBJ2-7	TGTGCCAGCAGCTTATATGTCCAGCGGGGGGGCTTCGGGTACGAGCAGTACTTC	CASSLYVQRGGFGYEQYF
TRBV5-1	.	many	TRBJ1-1	TGCGCCAGCAGCACAAACCGGGCCGGAGGTACTGAAGCTTTCTTT	CASSTNRAGGTEAFF
TRBV10-2	.	few	TRBJ1-2	TGCGCCAGCAGTGGCCTTCCCACGGCAGGGATCTATGGCTACACCTTC	CASSGLPTAGIYGYTF
TRBV10-1	.	.	TRBJ2-7	TGCGCCAGCAGTGACTCCCAGGGGCGCGAGCAGTACTTC	CASSDSQGREQYF
TRBV6-1	TRBD1	.	TRBJ1-2	TGTGCCAGCAGTCAAACCGGGACAGGGACATATGGCTACACCTTC	CASSQTGTGTYGYTF
TRBV30	.	many	TRBJ1-5	TGTGCCTGGAGTGTTTCGTATGATCAGCCCCAGCATTTT	CAWSVSYDQPQHF
TRBV6-1	.	few	TRBJ2-7	TGTGCCAGCAGTGATTTGTACGAGCAGTACTTC	CASSDLYEQYF
TRBV28	.	many	TRBJ1-5	TGTGCCAGCAGGCCGTTGGGTGGACCTCGCCAGCCCCAGCATTTT	CASRPLGGPRQPQHF
TRBV6-1	.	many	TRBJ1-4	TGTGCCAGCGGGCACTTATCAACTAATGAAAAACTGTTTTTT	CASGHLSTNEKLFF
TRBV12-3/TRBV12-4	.	.	TRBJ2-1	TGTGCCAGCAGCTCTTCACGATACAATGAGCAGTTCTTC	CASSSSRYNEQFF
TRBV11-3	.	many	TRBJ1-1	TGTGCCAGCAGCAACAGCAACACTGAAGCTTTCTTT	CASSNSNTEAFF
TRBV12-3/TRBV12-4	.	many	TRBJ1-4	TGTGCCAGCCGCGGGGAAACTAATGAAAAACTGTTTTTT	CASRGETNEKLFF
TRBV2	TRBD1	many	TRBJ2-7	TGTGCCAGCAGGAACCGTCCGACAGGGGGGTACGAGCAGTACTTC	CASRNRPTGGYEQYF
TRBV3-1	.	many	TRBJ1-5	TGTGCCAGCAGCCATTCGGGAGGGGATCAGCCCCAGCATTTT	CASSHSGGDQPQHF
TRBV6-1	TRBD1	many	TRBJ1-1	TGTGCCAGCAGTGAAAACAGGGGGCGATATACTGAAGCTTTCTTT	CASSENRGRYTEAFF
TRBV7-9	.	many	TRBJ2-1	TGTGCCAGCAGCTTAGGACAGACAATCTACAATGAGCAGTTCTTC	CASSLGQTIYNEQFF
TRBV18	.	.	TRBJ2-5	TGTGCCAGCTCACCGGGGACTGTAGAGACCCAGTACTTC	CASSPGTVETQYF
TRBV13	TRBD1	many	TRBJ1-2	TGTGCCAGCAGCCGGGCAGGGGGCTACTATGGCTACACCTTC	CASSRAGGYYGYTF
TRBV28	TRBD1	many	TRBJ1-5	TGTGCCAGCAGTGCCAAGGGGGCTAGTCAGCCCCAGCATTTT	CASSAKGASQPQHF
TRBV4-1	TRBD1	few	TRBJ1-2	TGCGCCAGCAGCCAAGAGATTTGGGGGACAGGAGTGGGCTACACCTTC	CASSQEIWGTGVGYTF
TRBV2	TRBD2	many	TRBJ2-3	TGTGCCAGCAACCCACTAGCGGACCCCACAGATACGCAGTATTTT	CASNPLADPTDTQYF
TRBV10-1	TRBD1	few	TRBJ2-2	TGCGCCAGCAGTGACGAGACAGGGGGCACCGGGGAGCTGTTTTTT	CASSDETGGTGELFF
TRBV20-1	.	few	TRBJ1-5	TGCAGTGCCGTGGACTCCACCACCACCCGTCAGCCCCAGCATTTT	CSAVDSTTTRQPQHF
TRBV5-5	.	.	TRBJ2-7	TGTGCCAGCAGCTGGATCAGGGGTTCGGACGAGCAGTACTTC	CASSWIRGSDEQYF
TRBV29-1	TRBD1	many	TRBJ1-3	TGCAGCGTTGGTGGGACAGCTAGCTCTGGAAACACCATATATTTT	CSVGGTASSGNTIYF
TRBV11-2	TRBD1	.	TRBJ2-3	TGTGCCAGCAGAACGGACAGGCACGGTGCAGAGACGCAGTATTTT	CASRTDRHGAETQYF
TRBV13	.	many	TRBJ2-4	TGTGCCAGCAGCTTACATGGGGCCAAAAACATTCAGTACTTC	CASSLHGAKNIQYF
TRBV4-1	.	.	TRBJ2-1	TGCGCCAGCAGCCAAGGGGGGATGCCCTACAATGAGCAGTTCTTC	CASSQGGMPYNEQFF
TRBV20-1	TRBD2	.	TRBJ2-5	TGCAGTGCTAGTGGGGGGACTAGCGGGGGGGGAGTCGAGACCCAGTACTTC	CSASGGTSGGGVETQYF
TRBV7-2	TRBD2	once	TRBJ2-5	TGTGCCAGCAGCTTAATTGCGGGGGGGGGGTACCAAGAGACCCAGTACTTC	CASSLIAGGGYQETQYF
TRBV12-3/TRBV12-4	TRBD1	many	TRBJ2-7	TGTGCCAGCAGTCCTAGCCGGGGGACAGGGAGTTCCTACGAGCAGTACTTC	CASSPSRGTGSSYEQYF
TRBV29-1	TRBD1	few	TRBJ2-7	TGCAGCGTTGAAATGGACAGGGGAATCTCCTACGAGCAGTACTTC	CSVEMDRGISYEQYF
TRBV10-3	.	.	TRBJ1-6	TGTGCCATCAGCGTAGGCGAGAATTCACCCCTCCACTTT	CAISVGENSPLHF
TRBV7-9	.	many	TRBJ2-7	TGTGCCAGCAGCTTAGATACAGGGTTCACCGGTCTCTCCTACGAGCAGTACTTC	CASSLDTGFTGLSYEQYF
TRBV9	.	.	TRBJ2-1	TGTGCCAGCAGCGTTGGGGACGGCCCCTACAATGAGCAGTTCTTC	CASSVGDGPYNEQFF
TRBV5-5	.	many	TRBJ2-7	TGTGCCAGCAGACCAGGGTTTGTGAGCCCCTACGAGCAGTACTTC	CASRPGFVSPYEQYF
TRBV20-1	TRBD1	many	TRBJ2-7	TGCAGTGCTAGTATTCCGGGACAGGGGTCCTACGAGCAGTACTTC	CSASIPGQGSYEQYF
TRBV5-4	TRBD1	.	TRBJ2-3	TGTGCCAGCAGCCGTTGGACAGGGGTAGTTGCAGATACGCAGTATTTT	CASSRWTGVVADTQYF
TRBV3-1	.	many	TRBJ1-2	TGTGCCAGCAGCCAACAGCGGGCCTATGGCTACACCTTC	CASSQQRAYGYTF
TRBV5-4	.	few	TRBJ2-7	TGTGCCAGCAGCTTGGCCCTCAAACCCTACGAGCAGTACTTC	CASSLALKPYEQYF
TRBV4-1	.	many	TRBJ1-5	TGTGCCAGCAGTCAGGACGGAGATCAGCCCCAGCATTTT	CASSQDGDQPQHF